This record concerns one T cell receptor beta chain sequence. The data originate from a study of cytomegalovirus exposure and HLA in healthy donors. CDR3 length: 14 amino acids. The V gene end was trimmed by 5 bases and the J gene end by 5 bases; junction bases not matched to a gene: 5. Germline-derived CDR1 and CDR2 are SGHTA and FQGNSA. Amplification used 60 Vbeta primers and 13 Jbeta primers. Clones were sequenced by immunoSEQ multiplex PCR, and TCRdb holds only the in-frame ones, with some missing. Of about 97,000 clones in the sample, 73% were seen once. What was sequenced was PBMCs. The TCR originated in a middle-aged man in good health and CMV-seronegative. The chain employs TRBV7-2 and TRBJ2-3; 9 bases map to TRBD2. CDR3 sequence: CASSQRGVVDTQYF. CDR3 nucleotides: TGTGCCAGCAGCCAGCGGGGGGTTGTAGATACGCAGTATTTT.